Listed here are 20 T cell receptor beta chains from one sample, sequenced in a study of shared clonotypes between healthy human individuals. Libraries were prepared by immunoSEQ multiplex PCR; TCRdb keeps only in-frame clonotypes and omits some of them. The sample records a few million clones, roughly 93% being singletons. Sample: naive CD4+ T cells from PBMCs. Subset indicated: CD45RA+ positively selected. These receptors were obtained from a man aged 18 to 30 in good health. Some clones in this sample may be carry-over from other donors' samples.

The chain joins TRBV5-1 to TRBJ1-2; TRBD1 agrees at 9 bases. CDR3 length equals 15 residues. CDR1 and CDR2 from the germline V gene are SGHRS and YFSETQ. Trimming cost V 4 bases and J 5 bases; bases outside gene matches: 9. CDR3 residues: CASSPQGARQYGYTF. CDR3 in DNA: TGCGCCAGCAGCCCACAGGGGGCGCGGCAATATGGCTACACCTTC.

The chain is built from TRBV6-6 and TRBJ1-4; no reliable D call. Trimming cost V 1 base and J 5 bases, with 14 bases left between them. CDR3 size: 16 residues. Per germline, CDR1 MNHNY and CDR2 SVGAGI (reference sequence). The CDR3 bases are TGTGCCAGCAGTTACTACCTTGCGGGATCCAATGAAAAACTGTTTTTT. Protein: CASSYYLAGSNEKLFF.

About this clone: Other DNA sequences in this sample translate to the same CDR3. The gene calls are TRBV11-2 and TRBJ2-5; D unclear. The germline V and J ends were trimmed by 1 base and 5 bases, with 5 bases remaining between them. The V gene's germline CDR1 is SGHAT and CDR2 FQNNGV. The CDR3 loop spans 12 amino acids. CDR3 amino acids: CASSLVLETQYF. As DNA, the CDR3 is TGTGCCAGCAGCTTAGTGTTGGAGACCCAGTACTTC.

Comments on this clone: The sample carries other DNA sequences with the same CDR3. The CDR3 loop reads CASSRDGSYEQYF. The DNA of the CDR3 is TGCGCCAGCAGCCGGGACGGCTCCTACGAGCAGTACTTC. The chain is built from TRBV5-1 and TRBJ2-7; D tentatively reads TRBD1 or TRBD2 (5 bases each). V dropped 4 bases and J dropped 0 bases, with 8 bases sitting between them. The CDR3 totals 13 residues. Germline CDR1 and CDR2: SGHRS and YFSETQ.

The chain carries TRBV11-2 and TRBJ1-3; D not certain. The V gene lost 5 bases and the J gene lost 0 bases, with 11 bases spanning the gap. The CDR3 sequence is 15 residues long. CDR1 is SGHAT, CDR2 FQNNGV, per germline. Written as DNA, the CDR3 is TGTGCCAGCAGCCCGGGTTTAGCCTCTGGAAACACCATATATTTT. Translating gives CASSPGLASGNTIYF.

The chain is built from TRBV7-3 and TRBJ1-1; TRBD1 might be the D (5 bases). Germline V CDR1 and CDR2: SGHTA, FQGTGA. The CDR3 is 13 amino acids. V was trimmed by 7 bases and J by 10 bases, leaving 19 bases between them. The CDR3 sequence is CASTGVGASGAFF. The CDR3 DNA sequence: TGTGCCAGCACCGGGGTCGGGGCGTCGGGAGCTTTCTTT.

This chain uses TRBV5-1 with TRBJ1-3; D not certain. V lost 0 bases and J lost 4, with 14 bases in between. CDR1 is SGHRS and CDR2 is YFSETQ in the germline V gene. The CDR3 is 16 residues long. CDR3 protein: CASSLEAVIGGNTIYF. CDR3 bases: TGCGCCAGCAGCTTGGAGGCGGTCATAGGGGGAAACACCATATATTTT.

The chain's CDR3 is CASSSGTSGPSGYNEQFF. As DNA, the CDR3 is TGTGCCAGCAGCTCCGGGACTAGCGGGCCTTCGGGCTACAATGAGCAGTTCTTC. This chain uses TRBV5-4 with TRBJ2-1; 12 bases agree with TRBD2. Trimming at V came to 3 bases and at J to 3 bases, leaving 10 bases not matched to a gene. This CDR3 is built from 18 residues. Germline CDR1 and CDR2: SGHNT and YYREEE (reference sequence).

Concerning this clone: The sample contains more than one DNA sequence encoding this CDR3. This sequence joins TRBV18 and TRBJ2-5; 12 bases are a match to TRBD2. Germline lookup yields CDR1 KGHSH and CDR2 LQKENI. This CDR3 region has 15 residues. V gave up 2 bases and J gave up 2 bases; unmatched junction bases: 0. The CDR3 nucleotides are TGTGCCAGCTCACCAGGACTAGCGGGGCAAGAGACCCAGTACTTC. It specifies CASSPGLAGQETQYF.

The rearrangement uses TRBV14 and TRBJ2-7, with 7 bases aligning to TRBD1. Trimming took 3 bases from V and 6 from J; bases not matched to a gene: 14. The CDR3 is made up of 16 amino acids. Per the germline V gene, CDR1 is SGHDN and CDR2 is FVKESK. CDR3 DNA sequence: TGTGCCAGCAGCCAGGCCCCTAGCTACAGGGGCGCCGAGCAGTACTTC. Its translation is CASSQAPSYRGAEQYF.

This clone was picked up one time. V usage is TRBV6-1 and J usage is TRBJ2-7; D tentatively fits TRBD1 or TRBD2 (5 bases each). This CDR3 is 15 amino acids long. Germline loops: CDR1 MNHNS, CDR2 SASEGT. With 4 bases removed from V and 0 bases from J, the gap between germline ends came to 13 bases. CDR3 DNA: TGTGCCAGCAGTGCCCGGGACGGAACCTCCTACGAGCAGTACTTC. This codes for CASSARDGTSYEQYF.

The CDR3: CASSQRGLETQYF. The CDR3 coding sequence is TGTGCCAGCAGCCAGAGAGGTTTAGAGACCCAGTACTTC. This chain joins TRBV5-8 and TRBJ2-5; D is ambiguous. Germline-derived CDR1 and CDR2 are SGHTS and YDEGEE. There are 13 residues in the CDR3. V lost 4 bases to trimming and J lost 4 bases, with 11 bases between them.

This clone was picked up one time. The chain uses TRBV5-1 and TRBJ1-1, with D unresolved. The V gene lost 3 bases and the J gene lost 0 bases, with 21 bases spanning the gap. The CDR3 runs 18 residues. Germline loops: CDR1 SGHRS, CDR2 YFSETQ. CDR3 sequence: CASSSHPWSTEMNTEAFF. As DNA, the CDR3 is TGCGCCAGCAGCTCCCACCCGTGGAGTACTGAGATGAACACTGAAGCTTTCTTT.

The CDR3 loop is CAISERGNGYTF. CDR3 sequence (DNA): TGTGCCATCAGTGAGAGAGGGAATGGCTACACCTTC. The chain recombines TRBV10-3 with TRBJ1-2; D ambiguous. Trimming took off 2 bases at V and 6 bases at J, with 7 bases between the two ends. The CDR3 has 12 residues. The germline CDR1 and CDR2 sequences are ENHRY and SYGVKD.

The gene calls are TRBV7-3 and TRBJ2-7; D uncertain. Judging by the DNA end, TRBJ2-1 fits better; the J call may be wrong. The CDR3 is 15 amino acids. Germline CDR1 reads SGHTA; CDR2 reads FQGTGA. The CDR3 DNA follows: TGTGCCAGCAGCTTAGTTGGTGGTATAGCCTACGAGCAGTTCTTC. Its protein product is CASSLVGGIAYEQFF.

The sample holds a few counts of this clone. Other DNA sequences from this sample encode an identical CDR3 as well. The chain combines TRBV5-4 with TRBJ1-2; D remains ambiguous. This CDR3 contains 14 residues. V dropped 0 bases and J dropped 1 base, with 7 bases sitting between them. Per germline, CDR1 SGHNT and CDR2 YYREEE (reference sequence). The CDR3 loop is CASSLGGSNYGYTF. The CDR3 region has the DNA TGTGCCAGCAGCTTGGGCGGGAGTAACTATGGCTACACCTTC. The full variable domain, completed using reference TRBV5-4 and TRBJ1-2, is ETGVTQSPTHLIKTRGQQVTLRCSSQSGHNTVSWYQQALGQGPQFIFQYYREEENGRGNFPPRFSGLQFPNYSSELNVNALELDDSALYLCASSLGGSNYGYTFGSGTRLTVV.

This sequence joins TRBV4-3 and TRBJ2-1, with TRBD1 matching over 7 bases. The ends lost 0 bases at V and 6 bases at J; junction bases unmatched: 14. The CDR3 has 18 residues. Germline V CDR1 and CDR2: LGHNA, YSLEER. The CDR3 loop is CASSQDLSGGNQVNEQFF. CDR3 bases: TGCGCCAGCAGCCAAGATTTGTCAGGGGGAAATCAGGTCAATGAGCAGTTCTTC.

J is TRBJ2-5 and V is TRBV20-1; possibly TRBD1 for D (5 bases). CDR1 is DFQATT and CDR2 is SNEGSKA in the germline V gene (reference sequence). Between the trimmed V and J ends, which lost 5 bases and 5 bases, there was a span of 9 bases. This CDR3 is built from 11 residues. The DNA of the CDR3 is TGCAGTGCTGGGGCTGTCGAGACCCAGTACTTC. Translation: CSAGAVETQYF.

CDR3 DNA: TGTGCCAGCAGAGGGGCGGGGGGACAGGGGCGCAATGAGCAGTTCTTC. It specifies CASRGAGGQGRNEQFF. J is TRBJ2-1 and V is TRBV25-1; 10 nucleotides agree with TRBD1. V trimming: 6 bases; J trimming: 6 bases; junction bases outside the gene matches: 11. This CDR3 comprises 16 residues. Germline lookup yields CDR1 MGHDK and CDR2 SYGVNS.

The chain uses TRBV4-1 and TRBJ1-5; no definite D call. This CDR3 has 19 residues. V was clipped by 4 bases and J by 0 bases, with 22 bases between them. Germline values: CDR1 MGHRA, CDR2 YSYEKL. The CDR3 here is CASSPTPSVVGYSNQPQHF. DNA for the CDR3: TGCGCCAGCAGCCCCACCCCATCGGTAGTGGGGTATAGCAATCAGCCCCAGCATTTT.